This T cell receptor beta chain was sequenced for a study of blood T cell repertoires in COVID-19. In the study overall: COVID-19 samples from acute and convalescent phases originated in the United States, Italy and Spain.

TCRdb keeps only in-frame clones here, not all; method: immunoSEQ multiplex PCR. The table has 300,000 or so clones, about 85% seen once. Germline lookup yields CDR1 MNHEY and CDR2 SMNVEV (reference sequence). CDR3 size: 13 residues. Trimming took off 0 bases at V and 6 bases at J, with 9 bases between the two ends. This clone was seen just once. The clonotype was recovered from a woman in her 30s who had recovered from COVID-19. The sequenced material came from PBMCs or T cells enriched from blood (not recorded which). The gene calls are TRBV27 and TRBJ2-7; D is possibly TRBD1 (5 bases). This CDR3 is CASSLSTGIEQYF. DNA for the CDR3: TGTGCCAGCAGTTTATCTACAGGTATCGAGCAGTACTTC.